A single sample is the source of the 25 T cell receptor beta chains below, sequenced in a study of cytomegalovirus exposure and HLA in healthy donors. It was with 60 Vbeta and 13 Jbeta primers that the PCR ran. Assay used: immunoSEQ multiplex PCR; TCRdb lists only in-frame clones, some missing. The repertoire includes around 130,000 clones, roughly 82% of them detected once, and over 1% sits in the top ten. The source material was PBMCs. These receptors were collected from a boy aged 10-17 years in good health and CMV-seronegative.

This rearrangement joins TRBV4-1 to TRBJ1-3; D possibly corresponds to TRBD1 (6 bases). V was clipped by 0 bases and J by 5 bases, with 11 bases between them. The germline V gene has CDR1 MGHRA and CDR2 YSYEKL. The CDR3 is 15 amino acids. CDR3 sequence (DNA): TGCGCCAGCAGCCAAGACCAGACAGGACGAAACACCATATATTTT. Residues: CASSQDQTGRNTIYF.

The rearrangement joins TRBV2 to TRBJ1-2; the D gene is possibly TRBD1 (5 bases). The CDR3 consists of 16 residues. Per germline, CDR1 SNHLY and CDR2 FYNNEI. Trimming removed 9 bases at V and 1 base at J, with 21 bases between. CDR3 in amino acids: CARLSPGGGINYGYTF. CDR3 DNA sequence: TGTGCCAGACTCTCCCCCGGGGGAGGGATTAACTATGGCTACACCTTC. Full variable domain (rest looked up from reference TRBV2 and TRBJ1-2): EPEVTQTPSHQVTQMGQEVILRCVPISNHLYFYWYRQILGQKVEFLVSFYNNEISEKSEIFDDQFSVERPDGSNFTLKIRSTKLEDSAMYFCARLSPGGGINYGYTFGSGTRLTVV.

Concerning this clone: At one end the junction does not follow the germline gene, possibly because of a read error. This chain's CDR3 is CASSEIEKFF. CDR3 DNA: TGTGCCAGCAGTGAGATTGAGAAGTTCTTC. V is TRBV6-1 and J is TRBJ2-1; D unresolved. Germline loops: CDR1 MNHNS, CDR2 SASEGT. CDR3 size: 10 residues.

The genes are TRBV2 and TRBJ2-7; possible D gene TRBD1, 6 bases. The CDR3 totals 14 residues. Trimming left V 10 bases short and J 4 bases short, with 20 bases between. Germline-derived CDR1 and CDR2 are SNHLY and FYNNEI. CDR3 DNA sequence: TGTGCCATCACGGCTGGGGGCCCAGCGTACGAGCAGTACTTC. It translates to CAITAGGPAYEQYF.

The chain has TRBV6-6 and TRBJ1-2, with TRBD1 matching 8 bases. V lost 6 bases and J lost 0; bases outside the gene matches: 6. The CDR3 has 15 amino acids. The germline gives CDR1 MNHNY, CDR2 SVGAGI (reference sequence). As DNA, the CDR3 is TGTGCCAGCAGGAAGGAGACAGGGGCTAACTATGGCTACACCTTC. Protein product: CASRKETGANYGYTF.

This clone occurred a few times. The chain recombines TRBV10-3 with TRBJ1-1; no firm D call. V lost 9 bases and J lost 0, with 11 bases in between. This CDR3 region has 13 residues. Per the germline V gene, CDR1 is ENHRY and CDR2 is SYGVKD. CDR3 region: CAIRRELNTEAFF. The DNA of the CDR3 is TGTGCCATTCGACGGGAATTGAACACTGAAGCTTTCTTT.

CDR3 sequence (DNA): TGTGCCAGCAATAGCGGGACTAGTATGGAAGAGACCCAGTACTTC. The encoded protein is CASNSGTSMEETQYF. This chain connects TRBV27 to TRBJ2-5, with TRBD2 identical over 8 bases. V shed 7 bases, J shed 3 bases, and the junction held 10 bases outside the gene matches. The CDR3 has 15 residues. The germline CDR1 and CDR2 sequences are MNHEY and SMNVEV (reference sequence).

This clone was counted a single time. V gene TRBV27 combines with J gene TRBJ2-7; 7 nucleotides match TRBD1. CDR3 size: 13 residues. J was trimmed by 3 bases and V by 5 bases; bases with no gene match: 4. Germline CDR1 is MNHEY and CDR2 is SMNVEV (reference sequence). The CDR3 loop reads CASSPWDSYEQYF. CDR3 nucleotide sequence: TGTGCCAGCAGTCCGTGGGACAGCTACGAGCAGTACTTC.

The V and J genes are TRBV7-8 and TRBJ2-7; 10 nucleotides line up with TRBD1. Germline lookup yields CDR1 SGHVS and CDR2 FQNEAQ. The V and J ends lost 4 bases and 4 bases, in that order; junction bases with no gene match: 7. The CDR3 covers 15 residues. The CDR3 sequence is CASSWGTGAGYEQYF. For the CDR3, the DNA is TGTGCCAGCAGCTGGGGGACAGGGGCGGGGTACGAGCAGTACTTC.

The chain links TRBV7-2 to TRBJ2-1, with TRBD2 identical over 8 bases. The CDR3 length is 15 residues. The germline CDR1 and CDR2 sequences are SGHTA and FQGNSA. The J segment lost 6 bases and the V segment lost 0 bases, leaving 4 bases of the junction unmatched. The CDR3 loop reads CASSLALAGLNEQFF. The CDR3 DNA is TGTGCCAGCAGCTTAGCCTTAGCGGGACTCAATGAGCAGTTCTTC.

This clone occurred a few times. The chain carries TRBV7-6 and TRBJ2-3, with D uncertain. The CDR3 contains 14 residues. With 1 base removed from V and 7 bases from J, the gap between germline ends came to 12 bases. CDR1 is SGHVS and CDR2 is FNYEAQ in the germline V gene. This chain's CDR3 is CASSLDGSANTQYF. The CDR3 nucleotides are TGTGCCAGCAGCTTAGACGGGTCTGCGAATACGCAGTATTTT.

CDR3 DNA: TGTGCCAGCAGCTGGGACAGCTCTGGAAACACCATATATTTT. Encoded protein: CASSWDSSGNTIYF. V and J are TRBV7-9 and TRBJ1-3; TRBD1 aligns across 7 bases. Germline lookup yields CDR1 SEHNR and CDR2 FQNEAQ (reference sequence). This CDR3 is 14 amino acids long. V shed 4 bases, J shed 0 bases, and the junction held 0 bases outside the gene matches.

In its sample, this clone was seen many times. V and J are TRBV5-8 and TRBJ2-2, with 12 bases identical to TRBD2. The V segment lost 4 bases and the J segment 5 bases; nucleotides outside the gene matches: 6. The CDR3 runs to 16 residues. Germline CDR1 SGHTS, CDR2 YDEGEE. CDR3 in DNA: TGTGCCAGCAGCAAGACTAGCGGGAGCGGTACCGGGGAGCTGTTTTTT. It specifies CASSKTSGSGTGELFF.

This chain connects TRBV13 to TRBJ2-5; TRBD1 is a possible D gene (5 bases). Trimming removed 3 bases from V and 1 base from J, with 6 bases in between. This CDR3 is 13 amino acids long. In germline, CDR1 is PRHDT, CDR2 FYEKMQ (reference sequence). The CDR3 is CASSFRVQETQYF. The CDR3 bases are TGTGCCAGCAGCTTCAGGGTCCAAGAGACCCAGTACTTC.

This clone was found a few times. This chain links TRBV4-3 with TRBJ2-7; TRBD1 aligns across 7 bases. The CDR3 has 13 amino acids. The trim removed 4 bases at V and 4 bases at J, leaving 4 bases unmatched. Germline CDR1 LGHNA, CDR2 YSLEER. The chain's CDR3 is CASSLSRGYEQYF. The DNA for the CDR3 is TGCGCCAGCAGCCTAAGCAGGGGGTACGAGCAGTACTTC.

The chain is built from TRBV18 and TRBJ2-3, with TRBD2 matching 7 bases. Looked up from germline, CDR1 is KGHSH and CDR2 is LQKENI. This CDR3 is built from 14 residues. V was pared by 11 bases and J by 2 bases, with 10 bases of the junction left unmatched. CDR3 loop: CAGGTGTNTDTQYF. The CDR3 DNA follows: TGTGCCGGAGGGACCGGGACTAACACAGATACGCAGTATTTT.

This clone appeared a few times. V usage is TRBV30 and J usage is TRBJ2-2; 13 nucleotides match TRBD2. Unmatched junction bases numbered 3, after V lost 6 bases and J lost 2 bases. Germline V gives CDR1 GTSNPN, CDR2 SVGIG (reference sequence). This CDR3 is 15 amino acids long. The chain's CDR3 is CACPGLAGNTGELFF. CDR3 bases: TGTGCCTGCCCGGGACTAGCGGGAAACACCGGGGAGCTGTTTTTT.

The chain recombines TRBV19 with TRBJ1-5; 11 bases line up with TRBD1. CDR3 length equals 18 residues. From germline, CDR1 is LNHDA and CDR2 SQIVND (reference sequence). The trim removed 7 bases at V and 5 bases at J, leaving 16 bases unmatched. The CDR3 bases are TGTGCCAGTAAAAGGGGTCAGGTGGGACAGGGGGGGGATCAGCCCCAGCATTTT. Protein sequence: CASKRGQVGQGGDQPQHF.

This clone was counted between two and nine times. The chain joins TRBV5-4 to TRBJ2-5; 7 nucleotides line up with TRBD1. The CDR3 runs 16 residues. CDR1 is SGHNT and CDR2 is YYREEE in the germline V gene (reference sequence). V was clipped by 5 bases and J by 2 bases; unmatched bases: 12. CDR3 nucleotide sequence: TGTGCCAGCAGTTACTTAGGGACAGCCGGGCAAGAGACCCAGTACTTC. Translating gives CASSYLGTAGQETQYF.

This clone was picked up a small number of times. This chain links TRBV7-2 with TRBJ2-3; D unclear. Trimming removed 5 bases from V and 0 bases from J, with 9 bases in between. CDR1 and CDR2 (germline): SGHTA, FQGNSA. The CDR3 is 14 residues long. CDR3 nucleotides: TGTGCCAGCAGCCTAACGACTAGCACAGATACGCAGTATTTT. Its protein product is CASSLTTSTDTQYF.

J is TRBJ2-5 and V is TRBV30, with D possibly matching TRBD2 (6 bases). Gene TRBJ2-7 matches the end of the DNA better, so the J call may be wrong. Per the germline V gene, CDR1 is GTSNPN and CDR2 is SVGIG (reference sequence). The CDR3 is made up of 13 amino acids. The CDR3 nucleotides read TGTGCCTCTACTATAGGGGAGGCCTACGAGCAGTACTTC. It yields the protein CASTIGEAYEQYF.

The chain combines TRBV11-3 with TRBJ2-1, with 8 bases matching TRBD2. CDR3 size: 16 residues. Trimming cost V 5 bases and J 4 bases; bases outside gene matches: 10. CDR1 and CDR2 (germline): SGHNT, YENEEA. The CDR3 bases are TGTGCCAGCAGCGGACTAGCTGATGCCATGTACAATGAGCAGTTCTTC. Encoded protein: CASSGLADAMYNEQFF.

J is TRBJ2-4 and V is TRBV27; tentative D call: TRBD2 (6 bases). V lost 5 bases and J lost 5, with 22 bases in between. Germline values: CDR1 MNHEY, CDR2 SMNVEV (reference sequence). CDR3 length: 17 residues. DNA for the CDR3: TGTGCCAGCAGTACTAGGGTAGAAGGAGGGGTAGAAAACATTCAGTACTTC. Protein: CASSTRVEGGVENIQYF.

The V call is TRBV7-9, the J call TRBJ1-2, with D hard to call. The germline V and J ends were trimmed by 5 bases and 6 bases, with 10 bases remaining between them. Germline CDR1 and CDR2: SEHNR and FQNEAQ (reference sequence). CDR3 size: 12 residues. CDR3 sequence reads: CASSAIKNGYTF. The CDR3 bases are TGTGCCAGCAGCGCGATTAAGAATGGCTACACCTTC.

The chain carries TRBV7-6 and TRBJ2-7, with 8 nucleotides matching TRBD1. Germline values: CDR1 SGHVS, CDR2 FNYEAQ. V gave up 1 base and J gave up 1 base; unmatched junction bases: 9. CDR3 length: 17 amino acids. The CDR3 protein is CASSLGLSWTGSYEQYF. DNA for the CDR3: TGTGCCAGCAGCTTAGGGCTTTCCTGGACAGGGTCCTACGAGCAGTACTTC.